The source of this TCR beta chain is a study of OX40 agonist ivuxolimab in advanced cancers. Across the whole study: Patients' therapy was ivuxolimab, an antibody that acts as an agonist of OX40 (CD134).

The CDR3 runs to 13 residues. Germline V gene sequence: CDR1 SEHNR, CDR2 FQNEAQ (reference sequence). V gave up 2 bases and J gave up 7 bases, with 11 bases separating them. Details on this clone: The antigen is not known.

Overall study findings and caveats: Among expanded peripheral T cells, antigen specificity went undetermined. At doses 0.1 to 3.0 mg/kg, CD4+ and CD8+ clones expanded.

The assay was immunoSEQ multiplex PCR, and TCRdb's table has in-frame clones only and misses some. The sample has 63,000 or so clones, about four fifths seen once. The material was CD4+ or CD8+ T cells sorted from blood, obtained in a trial of the OX40 agonist ivuxolimab. This chain joins TRBV7-9 and TRBJ1-1; no clear D gene. This receptor was obtained from an adult with an advanced solid tumor such as melanoma, head and neck, liver or kidney cancer. The CDR3 DNA sequence: TGTGCCAGCAGCTTATCAACGCGCGGTGAAGCTTTCTTT. It yields the protein CASSLSTRGEAFF.